Listed below are T cell receptor beta chains from one sample, sequenced in a study of T cell changes during pregnancy in multiple sclerosis. Generated by immunoSEQ multiplex PCR, the TCRdb table keeps only in-frame clones and is missing some. The sample shows some 99,000 clones, about 90% of them seen only once. This material consisted of peripheral blood, taken after pregnancy. These receptors were collected from a female donor in good health, enrolled as a control in a pregnancy study. CDR3s include the opening cysteine and the closing phenylalanine or tryptophan.

V,J,CDR3
TRBV5-8,TRBJ2-5,CASSLYSETQYF
TRBV19,TRBJ1-1,CASQAITSTEAFF
TRBV5-6,TRBJ2-1,CASTLAGADEQFF
TRBV27,TRBJ2-7,CASSLKGDPYEQYF
TRBV5-1,TRBJ1-3,CASSLAPRTVSGNTIYF
TRBV28,TRBJ2-5,CASSLYLPGQGLPARYQETQYF
TRBV5-1,TRBJ1-1,CASSLDPSTEAFF
TRBV28,TRBJ2-1,CASSLSASGSLYEQFF
TRBV5-1,TRBJ2-1,CASSLAGDSSYNEQFF
TRBV7-9,TRBJ2-5,CASSLAGSEETQYF